This T cell receptor beta chain was documented in a study of T cell changes during pregnancy in multiple sclerosis. J lost 8 bases, V lost 4 bases, and 7 bases had no gene match. This CDR3 spans 14 amino acids. Per germline, CDR1 SGHTS and CDR2 YDEGEE. The table came from immunoSEQ multiplex PCR; TCRdb's copy has only in-frame clones and leaves some out. The sample lists around 73,000 clones, 85% to 95% seen once, with roughly 3% in the top ten. The chain employs TRBV5-8 and TRBJ2-1; 9 bases agree with TRBD1. The source of this sequence is a female donor in good health, enrolled as a control in a pregnancy study. Sequenced here: peripheral blood, sampled in the third trimester of pregnancy. The CDR3, as DNA: TGTGCCAGCAGCACCGGGACAGGGATAGATGAGCAGTTCTTC. Amino acids: CASSTGTGIDEQFF.